Listed here are 11 T cell receptor beta chains from one sample, sequenced in a study of blood T cell repertoires in COVID-19. Clones were sequenced by immunoSEQ multiplex PCR, and TCRdb holds only the in-frame ones, with some missing. The repertoire holds hundreds of thousands of clones, with over 80% as singletons. Sequenced input: PBMCs or T cells enriched from blood (not recorded which). These receptors all stem from a woman under 30 who had recovered from COVID-19.

This clone has just a few counts. The gene calls are TRBV11-2 and TRBJ2-7; D remains ambiguous. The CDR3 runs to 15 residues. Germline CDR1 SGHAT, CDR2 FQNNGV. Between the trimmed V and J ends, which lost 2 bases and 3 bases, there was a span of 14 bases. In DNA, the CDR3 is TGTGCCAGCAGCTTAAGATCCAGGTTCGACTACGAGCAGTACTTC. Amino acid sequence: CASSLRSRFDYEQYF.

The V and J genes are TRBV6-2 or TRBV6-3 and TRBJ1-6; the match to TRBD1 covers 7 bases. This CDR3 is built from 16 residues. V shed 4 bases, J shed 6 bases, and the junction held 9 bases outside the gene matches. CDR1 MNHEY and CDR2 SVGEGT come from the germline V gene. In DNA form, the CDR3 reads TGTGCCAGCAGTTTACTCCGACAGGGTCGTAATTCACCCCTCCACTTT. It translates to CASSLLRQGRNSPLHF.

In its sample, this clone was seen once. The chain is built from TRBV15 and TRBJ2-3, with TRBD2 identical over 15 bases. Germline CDR1 and CDR2: LNHNV and YYDKDF (reference sequence). The V and J ends lost 2 bases and 2 bases, in that order; junction bases with no gene match: 5. The CDR3 is made up of 18 amino acids. CDR3 DNA sequence: TGTGCCACCAGCAGATCTGGACTAGCGGGGGGGAACACAGATACGCAGTATTTT. This sequence encodes CATSRSGLAGGNTDTQYF.

This clone was seen more than once but under ten times. This chain's CDR3 is CASSPWGTANYGYTF. CDR3 sequence (DNA): TGTGCCAGCAGCCCTTGGGGGACAGCTAACTATGGCTACACCTTC. This sequence joins TRBV21-1 and TRBJ1-2; the D call in the table, TRBD1, was not verified against the DNA. TRBV21-1 is a known pseudogene. The CDR3 loop spans 15 amino acids.

This clone turned up a few times. The chain links TRBV7-2 to TRBJ2-1; a weak D match, TRBD1 (7 bases). Germline lookup yields CDR1 SGHTA and CDR2 FQGNSA. The CDR3 loop spans 15 amino acids. The V end lost 5 bases, the J end lost 7 bases, and 18 bases lay between the germline ends. This chain's CDR3 is CASSPWRDSQNEQFF. The CDR3 bases are TGTGCCAGCAGCCCGTGGCGGGACAGTCAAAATGAGCAGTTCTTC.

This clone was counted a few times. This chain joins TRBV12-3 or TRBV12-4 and TRBJ2-7, with D perhaps matching TRBD1 (5 bases). V was cut by 4 bases and J by 2 bases, with 9 bases left in between. The CDR3 consists of 13 residues. The CDR3 coding sequence is TGTGCCAGCAGTTCAGGGAAGGCCTACGAGCAGTACTTC. Residues: CASSSGKAYEQYF.

The chain couples TRBV7-7 to TRBJ2-1; 11 nucleotides align to TRBD1. CDR1 and CDR2 from the germline V gene are SSHAT and FNYEAQ (reference sequence). V was pared by 4 bases and J by 5 bases, with 4 bases of the junction left unmatched. The length of the CDR3 is 15 residues. The CDR3 spells CASSYGTGGDNEQFF. The CDR3 DNA reads TGTGCCAGCAGCTACGGGACAGGGGGGGACAATGAGCAGTTCTTC. Using reference TRBV7-7 and TRBJ2-1 for the parts outside the CDR3, the full variable domain is GAGVSQSPRYKVTKRGQDVTLRCDPISSHATLYWYQQALGQGPEFLTYFNYEAQPDKSGLPSDRFSAERPEGSISTLTIQRTEQRDSAMYRCASSYGTGGDNEQFFGPGTRLTVL.

This CDR3 reads CASSTTFSGGSYNEQFF. In nucleotides, the CDR3 is TGTGCCAGTAGTACAACCTTTAGCGGGGGCTCCTACAATGAGCAGTTCTTC. The chain employs TRBV19 and TRBJ2-1, with 9 bases identical to TRBD2. Trimming took 4 bases from V and 0 from J; bases not matched to a gene: 7. This CDR3 has 17 amino acids. The germline CDR1 and CDR2 sequences are LNHDA and SQIVND (reference sequence).

V and J are TRBV19 and TRBJ1-1, with D perhaps TRBD1 (6 bases). The CDR3 consists of 12 residues. The V end lost 7 bases, the J end lost 6 bases, and 12 bases lay between the germline ends. Germline values: CDR1 LNHDA, CDR2 SQIVND (reference sequence). The CDR3 sequence: CASTTGSAEAFF. The CDR3 coding sequence is TGTGCCAGTACCACAGGGAGCGCTGAAGCTTTCTTT.

This sequence joins TRBV6-4 and TRBJ1-2, with 8 positions matching TRBD1. The germline CDR1 and CDR2 sequences are MRHNA and SNTAGT. The V and J ends lost 5 bases and 3 bases, in that order; junction bases with no gene match: 8. The CDR3 is 15 residues long. This CDR3 reads CASSRSGQGDYGYTF. The CDR3 nucleotides are TGTGCCAGCAGTAGGTCAGGACAGGGAGACTATGGCTACACCTTC.

This clone turned up a few times. This chain connects TRBV19 to TRBJ1-1; 8 nucleotides match TRBD1. The CDR3 spans 14 residues. The J segment lost 0 bases and the V segment lost 7 bases, leaving 4 bases of the junction unmatched. Germline CDR1 is LNHDA and CDR2 is SQIVND (reference sequence). For the CDR3, the DNA is TGTGCCAGTATTAAGGACAGGGTGAACACTGAAGCTTTCTTT. It specifies CASIKDRVNTEAFF. The full variable domain, in which reference TRBV19 and TRBJ1-1 provide the parts outside the CDR3, is DGGITQSPKYLFRKEGQNVTLSCEQNLNHDAMYWYRQDPGQGLRLIYYSQIVNDFQKGDIAEGYSVSREKKESFPLTVTSAQKNPTAFYLCASIKDRVNTEAFFGQGTRLTVV.